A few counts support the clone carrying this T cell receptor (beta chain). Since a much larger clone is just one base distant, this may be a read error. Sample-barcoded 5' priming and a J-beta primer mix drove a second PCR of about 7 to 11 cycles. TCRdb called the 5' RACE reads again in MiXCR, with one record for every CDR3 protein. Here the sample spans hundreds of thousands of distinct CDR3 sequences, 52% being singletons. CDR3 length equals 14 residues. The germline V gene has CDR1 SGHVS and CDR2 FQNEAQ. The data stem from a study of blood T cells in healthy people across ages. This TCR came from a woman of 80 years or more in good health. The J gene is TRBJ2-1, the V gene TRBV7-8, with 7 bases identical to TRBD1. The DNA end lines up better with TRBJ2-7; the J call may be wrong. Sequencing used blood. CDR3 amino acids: CASSLETGYNEQYF. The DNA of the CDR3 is TGTGCCAGCAGCTTAGAGACAGGGTACAATGAGCAGTACTTC.